A selection of T cell receptor beta chains follows, all from one sample in a study of T cell repertoires in cytomegalovirus infection. From the reads, TCRdb called clonotypes with MiXCR, one entry per CDR3 protein. Of approximately 100,000 distinct CDR3 sequences in the sample, roughly two fifths were seen once. No cognate antigen is known for these TCRs. The sequences come from CD8+ T cells from cultured PBMCs, collected from culture after CMV antigen stimulation. All receptors derive from a human donor in good health (CMV status not recorded). Some clones in this sample may be carry-over from other donors' samples. Both conserved end residues are part of each CDR3. The D gene is left open where the match is weak.

j_call	v_call	d_call	cdr3_aa
TRBJ2-4	TRBV7-8	NA	CASSPLGELAKNIQYF
TRBJ2-7	TRBV4-2	NA	CASSPRAGQQYF
TRBJ2-2	TRBV6-5	NA	CASSYFKDGTGELFF
TRBJ2-1	TRBV7-8	NA	CASSLVRRQGVNEQFF
TRBJ2-7	TRBV12-3/TRBV12-4	NA	CASSLDSGGLGLLRF
TRBJ1-1	TRBV12-3/TRBV12-4	NA	CASSPLLFGTLSLNTEAFF
TRBJ1-1	TRBV7-2	TRBD1	CASSLGTGDFF
TRBJ2-2	TRBV20-1	TRBD2	CSARDREREYTGELFF
TRBJ2-3	TRBV6-5	NA	CASSSGTSSTDTQYF
TRBJ1-5	TRBV7-6	NA	CASSLESSSNQPQHF
TRBJ2-1	TRBV5-4	NA	CASSLDWGPPSSYNEQFF
TRBJ2-1	TRBV6-5	NA	CASTQGGPAYNEQFF
TRBJ2-1	TRBV7-4	NA	CASSLGVGSYNEQFF
TRBJ1-4	TRBV2	NA	CASSTNNEKLFF
TRBJ2-5	TRBV13	NA	CASSPPGGHLETQYF
TRBJ2-7	TRBV11-2	NA	CASSLQSGDLYEQYF
TRBJ2-1	TRBV27	NA	CASSLYLYNEQFF
TRBJ1-4	TRBV28	TRBD1	CASIDRGNEKLFF
TRBJ2-4	TRBV12-3/TRBV12-4	TRBD1	CASSSGQDGIQYF
TRBJ1-5	TRBV12-3/TRBV12-4	TRBD1	CASSYRQGGSQPQHF
TRBJ1-5	TRBV5-5	NA	CASSSYSDSNQPQHF
TRBJ2-1	TRBV2	NA	CASLGNNEQFF
TRBJ1-5	TRBV14	NA	CASKVRNQPQHF
TRBJ1-5	TRBV7-4	NA	CASSPSVGNQPQHF
TRBJ1-5	TRBV7-6	NA	CASSRREGQPQHF
TRBJ2-1	TRBV24-1	NA	CATSDLRGVYNEQFF
TRBJ2-1	TRBV29-1	TRBD2	CSSRGDSYNEQFF
TRBJ1-1	TRBV12-3/TRBV12-4	NA	CASSFWRGTEAFF
TRBJ1-2	TRBV7-4	NA	CASSQSTQNYGYTF
TRBJ2-6	TRBV7-6	NA	CASSEEQGPGANVLTF
TRBJ2-3	TRBV29-1	TRBD2	CSVEEGTSGGQWPSTDTQYF
TRBJ2-1	TRBV27	NA	CASSFPPRPFEQFF
TRBJ1-1	TRBV2	NA	CASSETVINTEAFF
TRBJ2-2	TRBV7-9	NA	CASSLEGTGELFF
TRBJ2-1	TRBV7-2	NA	CASSLRMNEQFF
TRBJ1-5	TRBV27	NA	CASSLGTGNQPQHF
TRBJ2-3	TRBV28	NA	CASSFSKAALDSGTDTQYF
TRBJ2-7	TRBV7-9	NA	CASSPTGVSYEQYF
TRBJ2-7	TRBV12-3/TRBV12-4	TRBD2	CASSSVASGGKPFEQYF
TRBJ2-1	TRBV18	NA	CASSPLKVQVTYNEQFF